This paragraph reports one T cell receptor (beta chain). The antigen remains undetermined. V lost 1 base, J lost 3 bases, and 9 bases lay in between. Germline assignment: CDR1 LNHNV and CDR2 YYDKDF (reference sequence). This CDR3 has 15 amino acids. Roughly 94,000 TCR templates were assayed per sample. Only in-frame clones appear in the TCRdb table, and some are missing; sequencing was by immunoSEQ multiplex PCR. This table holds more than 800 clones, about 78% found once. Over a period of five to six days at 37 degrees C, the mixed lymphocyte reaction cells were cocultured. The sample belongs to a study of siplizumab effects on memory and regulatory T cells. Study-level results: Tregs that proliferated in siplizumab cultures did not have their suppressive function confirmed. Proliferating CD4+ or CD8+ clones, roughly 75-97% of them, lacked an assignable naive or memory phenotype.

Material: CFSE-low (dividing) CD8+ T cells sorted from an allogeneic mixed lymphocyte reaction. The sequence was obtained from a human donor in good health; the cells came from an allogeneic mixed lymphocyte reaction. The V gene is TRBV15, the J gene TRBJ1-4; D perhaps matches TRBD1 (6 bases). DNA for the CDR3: TGTGCCACCAGCAGAGGAGAGGGGGCTAATGAAAAACTGTTTTTT. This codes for CATSRGEGANEKLFF.